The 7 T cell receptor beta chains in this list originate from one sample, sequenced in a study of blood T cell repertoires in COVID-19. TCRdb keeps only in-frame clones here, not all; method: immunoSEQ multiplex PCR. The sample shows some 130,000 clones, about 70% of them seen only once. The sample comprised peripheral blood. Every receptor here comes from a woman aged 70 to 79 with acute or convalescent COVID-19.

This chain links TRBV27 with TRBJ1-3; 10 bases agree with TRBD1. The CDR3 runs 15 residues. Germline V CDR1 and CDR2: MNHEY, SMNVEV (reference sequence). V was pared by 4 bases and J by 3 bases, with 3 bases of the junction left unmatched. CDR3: CASSSTGGSGNTIYF. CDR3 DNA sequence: TGTGCCAGCAGTTCGACAGGGGGCAGTGGAAACACCATATATTTT.

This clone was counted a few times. The CDR3 protein is CASRNQGEEGYTF. The CDR3 nucleotides read TGTGCCAGCAGGAATCAGGGGGAGGAAGGCTACACCTTC. V is TRBV2 and J is TRBJ1-2; TRBD1 aligns across 7 bases. CDR3 length: 13 amino acids. Losses at the gene ends were 6 bases for V and 8 bases for J; bases not matched to a gene: 9. Germline V gene data show CDR1 as SNHLY and CDR2 as FYNNEI. Full variable domain (missing parts from reference TRBV2 and TRBJ1-2): EPEVTQTPSHQVTQMGQEVILRCVPISNHLYFYWYRQILGQKVEFLVSFYNNEISEKSEIFDDQFSVERPDGSNFTLKIRSTKLEDSAMYFCASRNQGEEGYTFGSGTRLTVV.

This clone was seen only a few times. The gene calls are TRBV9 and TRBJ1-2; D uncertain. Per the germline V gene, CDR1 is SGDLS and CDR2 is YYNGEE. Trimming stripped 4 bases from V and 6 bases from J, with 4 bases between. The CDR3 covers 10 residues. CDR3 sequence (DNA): TGTGCCAGCAGCTACAATGGCTACACCTTC. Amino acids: CASSYNGYTF.

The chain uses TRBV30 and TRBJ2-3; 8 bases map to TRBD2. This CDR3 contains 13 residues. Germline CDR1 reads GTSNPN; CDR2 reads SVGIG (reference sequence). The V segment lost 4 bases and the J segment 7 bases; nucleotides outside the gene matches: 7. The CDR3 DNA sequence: TGTGCCTGGACAGCGGGAGCTGGAAATACGCAGTATTTT. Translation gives CAWTAGAGNTQYF. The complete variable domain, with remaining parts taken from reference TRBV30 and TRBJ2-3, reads SQTIHQWPATLVQPVGSPLSLECTVEGTSNPNLYWYRQAAGRGLQLLFYSVGIGQISSEVPQNLSASRPQDRQFILSSKKLLLSDSGFYLCAWTAGAGNTQYFGPGTRLTVL.

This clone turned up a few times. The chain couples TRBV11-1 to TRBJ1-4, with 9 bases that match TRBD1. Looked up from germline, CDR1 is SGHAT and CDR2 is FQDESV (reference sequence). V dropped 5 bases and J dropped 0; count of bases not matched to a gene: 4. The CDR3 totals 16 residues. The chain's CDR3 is CASSPRTGATNEKLFF. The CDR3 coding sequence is TGTGCCAGCAGCCCCCGGACAGGGGCAACTAATGAAAAACTGTTTTTT.

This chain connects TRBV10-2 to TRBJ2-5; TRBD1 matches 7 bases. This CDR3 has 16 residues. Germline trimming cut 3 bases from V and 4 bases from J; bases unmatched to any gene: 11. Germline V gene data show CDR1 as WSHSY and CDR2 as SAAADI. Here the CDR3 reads CASSERGGPLSETQYF. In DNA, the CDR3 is TGCGCCAGCAGTGAAAGAGGGGGCCCTCTTTCAGAGACCCAGTACTTC.

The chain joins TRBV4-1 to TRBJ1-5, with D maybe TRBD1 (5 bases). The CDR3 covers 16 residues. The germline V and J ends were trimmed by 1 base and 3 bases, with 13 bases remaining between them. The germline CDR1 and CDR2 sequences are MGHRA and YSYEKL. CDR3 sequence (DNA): TGCGCCAGCAGCCAAGGTGATGCAGGGTACAATCAGCCCCAGCATTTT. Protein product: CASSQGDAGYNQPQHF.